This TCR beta chain was sequenced for a study of blood T cell repertoires in COVID-19. Study processing details: Nucleated cell counts were estimated from reference gene primer amplification. Assay used: immunoSEQ multiplex PCR; TCRdb lists only in-frame clones, some missing. The DNA gave D and trimming, while V, J and clone size come from that table. The table shows more than 40,000 clones, with roughly nine tenths occurring only once. The trim removed 0 bases at V and 4 bases at J, leaving 3 bases unmatched. The CDR3 consists of 15 residues. Germline assignment: CDR1 WNHNN and CDR2 SYGVQD (reference sequence).

The sample consisted of peripheral blood. This TCR was sampled from a man in his fifties or sixties with acute or convalescent COVID-19. This chain joins TRBV10-1 and TRBJ2-5; 9 bases fit TRBD1. CDR3 region: CASSESDRGGETQYF. CDR3 sequence (DNA): TGCGCCAGCAGTGAGTCGGACAGGGGTGGAGAGACCCAGTACTTC.